This T cell receptor beta chain comes out of a study of naive and memory T cell subsets. The sample's treatment: skin biopsy from PPD injection site in Mantoux-positive individual. The library had UMIs added by 3' ligation of an oligonucleotide to TCR cDNA. Amplification of ligated cDNA took four PCR rounds with SP2 and nested alpha and beta constant primers. TCRdb reprocessed the UMI-ligation and nested PCR reads with MiXCR, giving one entry per CDR3 protein. The sample carries about 37,000 distinct CDR3 sequences, more than 9.5% recorded once. Germline V gene lookup returns CDR1 MGHDK and CDR2 SYGVNS. This CDR3 comprises 15 residues. Germline trimming cut 3 bases from V and 7 bases from J; bases unmatched to any gene: 8.

The sample consisted of skin, taken from a tuberculin skin test site. The chain carries TRBV25-1 and TRBJ2-1, with TRBD2 identical over 8 bases. This clonotype was sampled from an adult in good health. The CDR3: CASSDIAGLWNEQFF. The CDR3 DNA reads as TGTGCCAGCAGTGACATAGCGGGGCTATGGAATGAGCAGTTCTTC.